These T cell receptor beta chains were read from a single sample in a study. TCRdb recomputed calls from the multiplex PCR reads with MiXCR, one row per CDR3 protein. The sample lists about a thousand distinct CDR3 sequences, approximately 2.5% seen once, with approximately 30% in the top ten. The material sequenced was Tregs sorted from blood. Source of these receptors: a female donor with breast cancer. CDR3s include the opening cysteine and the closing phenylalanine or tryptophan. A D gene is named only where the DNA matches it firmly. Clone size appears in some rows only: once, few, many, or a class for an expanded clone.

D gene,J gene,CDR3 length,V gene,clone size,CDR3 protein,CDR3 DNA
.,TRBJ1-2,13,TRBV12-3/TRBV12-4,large,CASSPGPNYGYTF,TGTGCCAGCAGTCCCGGTCCTAACTATGGCTACACCTTC
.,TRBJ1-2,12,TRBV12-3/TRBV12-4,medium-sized,CASSPLIYGYTF,TGTGCCAGCAGTCCACTCATCTATGGCTACACCTTC
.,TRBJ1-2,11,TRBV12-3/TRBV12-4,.,CASSRQYAYTF,TGTGCCAGCAGTAGACAGTATGCGTACACCTTC
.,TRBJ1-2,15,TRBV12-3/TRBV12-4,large,CASRPFTGWDYGYTF,TGTGCCAGCAGACCCTTTACGGGGTGGGACTATGGCTACACCTTC
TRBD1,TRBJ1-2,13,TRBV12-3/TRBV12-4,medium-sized,CASSRDRVGGYTF,TGTGCCAGCAGCCGGGACAGGGTTGGTGGCTACACCTTC
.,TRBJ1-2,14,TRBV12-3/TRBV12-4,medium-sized,CASSQSDGYYGYTF,TGTGCCAGCAGTCAATCCGACGGGTACTATGGCTACACCTTC
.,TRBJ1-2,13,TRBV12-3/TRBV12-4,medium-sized,CASSLGVPYGYTF,TGTGCCAGCAGTTTAGGGGTGCCCTATGGCTACACCTTC
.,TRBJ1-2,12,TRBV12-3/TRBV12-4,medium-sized,CASSLGLYGYTF,TGTGCCAGCAGTTTAGGCCTCTATGGCTACACCTTC
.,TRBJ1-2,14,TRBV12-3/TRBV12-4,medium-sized,CASRRPTGTYGYTF,TGTGCCAGCAGACGCCCCACAGGAACTTATGGCTACACCTTC
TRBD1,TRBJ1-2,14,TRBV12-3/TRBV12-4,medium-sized,CASSRQGSNYGYTF,TGTGCCAGCAGCAGACAGGGCTCTAACTATGGCTACACCTTC
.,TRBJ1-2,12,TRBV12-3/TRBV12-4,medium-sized,CASSNNALGYTF,TGTGCCAGCAGCAACAACGCCCTTGGCTACACCTTC
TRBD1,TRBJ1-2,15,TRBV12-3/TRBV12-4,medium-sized,CASSLPGQAKYGYTF,TGTGCCAGCAGTTTACCGGGACAGGCCAAGTATGGCTACACCTTC
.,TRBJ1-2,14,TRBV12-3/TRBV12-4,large,CASSLLMGHYGYTF,TGTGCCAGCAGTTTACTCATGGGACACTATGGCTACACCTTC
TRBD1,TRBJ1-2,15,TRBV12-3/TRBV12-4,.,CASIRRQGWDYGYTF,TGTGCCAGCATTAGACGACAGGGCTGGGACTATGGCTACACCTTC
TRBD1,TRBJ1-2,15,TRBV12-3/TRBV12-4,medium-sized,CASTNRDRFNYGYTF,TGTGCCAGCACCAACCGGGACAGATTTAACTATGGCTACACCTTC
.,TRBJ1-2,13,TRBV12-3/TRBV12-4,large,CASTQGNNYGYTF,TGTGCCAGCACCCAGGGGAATAACTATGGCTACACCTTC
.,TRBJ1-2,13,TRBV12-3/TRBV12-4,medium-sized,CASRVGTERGYTF,TGTGCCAGCAGGGTTGGGACGGAGCGTGGCTACACCTTC
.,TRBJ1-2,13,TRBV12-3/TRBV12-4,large,CASSLLHSYGYTF,TGTGCCAGCAGTTTACTCCACAGCTATGGCTACACCTTC
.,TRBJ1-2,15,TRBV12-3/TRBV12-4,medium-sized,CASSLEGRRDYGYTF,TGTGCCAGCAGCCTCGAGGGGAGGCGAGACTATGGCTACACCTTC
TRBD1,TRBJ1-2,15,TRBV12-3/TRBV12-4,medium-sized,CASSLQGQSAYGYTF,TGTGCCAGCAGCCTTCAGGGACAGTCTGCTTATGGCTACACCTTC
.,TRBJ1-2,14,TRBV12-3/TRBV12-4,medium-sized,CASSSWAENYGYTF,TGTGCCAGCAGTTCCTGGGCCGAAAACTATGGCTACACCTTC
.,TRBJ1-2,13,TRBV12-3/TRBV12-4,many,CASSSMRDGAPIF,TGTGCCAGCAGTTCGATGCGGGACGGGGCCCCGATCTTC
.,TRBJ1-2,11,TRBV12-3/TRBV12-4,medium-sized,CASRLWGGYTF,TGTGCCAGCAGGCTATGGGGCGGCTACACCTTC
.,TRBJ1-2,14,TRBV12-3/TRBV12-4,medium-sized,CASSIDSLNYGYTF,TGTGCCAGCAGTATTGACAGCCTTAACTATGGCTACACCTTC
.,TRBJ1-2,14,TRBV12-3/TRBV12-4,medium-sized,CASSFDQGWHGYTF,TGTGCCAGCAGTTTCGACCAGGGCTGGCATGGCTACACCTTC
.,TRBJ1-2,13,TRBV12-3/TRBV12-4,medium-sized,CASTLQSNYGYTF,TGTGCCAGCACCCTACAGAGCAACTATGGCTACACCTTC
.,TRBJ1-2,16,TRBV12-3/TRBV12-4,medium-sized,CASSYFSGRPGNGYTF,TGTGCCAGCAGTTACTTTTCGGGACGCCCAGGGAATGGCTACACCTTC